Shown below are 24 T cell receptor beta chains from a single sample sequenced in a study of CD8+ T cells in alopecia areata. Treatment in this sample: oral pan-JAK inhibitor, 5-10 mg twice daily. After isolation, RNA underwent reverse transcription to generate cDNA as the sequencing template. Profiling relied on immunoSEQ multiplex PCR, and the TCRdb table lists in-frame clones only, not all of them. This sample carries around 100,000 clones, about three fifths of them seen once, and the ten largest clones take 10% to 15%. Sequenced material: CD8+ T cells sorted from blood, taken at week 24, from a patient treated with tofacitinib. Receptor source: a human donor with alopecia areata.

The gene calls are TRBV6-1 and TRBJ2-5; D not resolved. The V gene's germline CDR1 is MNHNS and CDR2 SASEGT. Trimming cost V 5 bases and J 1 base, with 2 bases left between them. CDR3 length equals 11 residues. This chain's CDR3 is CASSPQETQYF. The CDR3 nucleotides read TGTGCCAGCAGTCCCCAAGAGACCCAGTACTTC.

The count of this clone is one. This chain joins TRBV9 and TRBJ1-2; D uncertain. Trimming removed 4 bases from V and 7 bases from J, with 17 bases in between. The CDR3 length is 14 residues. Looked up from germline, CDR1 is SGDLS and CDR2 is YYNGEE. The CDR3 reads CASSPVGSKVGYTF. CDR3 nucleotides: TGTGCCAGCAGCCCTGTCGGGAGCAAGGTTGGCTACACCTTC.

This sequence joins TRBV30 and TRBJ2-5; 11 bases map to TRBD2. The CDR3 length is 14 residues. Germline V lookup: CDR1 GTSNPN, CDR2 SVGIG (reference sequence). V shed 4 bases and J 5 bases; nucleotides not matched to a gene: 6. The CDR3 sequence is CAWTLTSGVETQYF. For the CDR3, the DNA is TGTGCCTGGACCCTGACTAGCGGGGTGGAGACCCAGTACTTC.

The table lists this clone with a few counts. J is TRBJ2-7 and V is TRBV13; tentatively, D is TRBD2 (6 bases). The CDR3 extends over 14 amino acids. CDR1 is PRHDT, CDR2 FYEKMQ, per germline (reference sequence). V was cut by 5 bases and J by 2 bases, with 13 bases left in between. The DNA of the CDR3 is TGTGCCAGCAGCCAAGGGACTGACACCTACGAGCAGTACTTC. Translated, it gives CASSQGTDTYEQYF.

This chain joins TRBV15 and TRBJ2-3, with 13 bases lining up with TRBD2. The junction had 1 base not matched to a gene; V was cut back by 1 base and J by 3 bases. Germline V CDR1 and CDR2: LNHNV, YYDKDF (reference sequence). The CDR3 length is 16 residues. The DNA for the CDR3 is TGTGCCACCAGCAGAGTACTAGCGGGGGGGACAGATACGCAGTATTTT. The encoded protein is CATSRVLAGGTDTQYF.

This clone is medium-sized (0.01 to 0.1%). The genes are TRBV5-4 and TRBJ2-7; TRBD2 matches 12 bases. CDR1 SGHNT and CDR2 YYREEE come from the germline V gene (reference sequence). V was pared by 2 bases and J by 2 bases, with 8 bases of the junction left unmatched. The CDR3 contains 17 residues. The DNA for the CDR3 is TGTGCCAGCAGCTTCCTGGCAGGACTAGCGGGGACCTACGAGCAGTACTTC. This translates into CASSFLAGLAGTYEQYF.

This chain uses TRBV4-2 with TRBJ2-1, with D possibly being TRBD1 (6 bases). The germline V gene encodes CDR1 LGHNA and CDR2 YNFKEQ. CDR3 length: 14 residues. V lost 6 bases and J 5 bases, leaving 14 bases between the germline ends. The DNA of the CDR3 is TGTGCCAGCAGACACGGTGGGGGCGACAATGAGCAGTTCTTC. It codes for CASRHGGGDNEQFF.

In this sample, this clone turned up a few times. This CDR3 is also generated by other DNA sequences in the sample. V usage is TRBV7-9 and J usage is TRBJ2-7, with 7 bases lining up with TRBD1. Germline V gene lookup returns CDR1 SEHNR and CDR2 FQNEAQ (reference sequence). V was pared by 3 bases and J by 2 bases, with 1 base of the junction left unmatched. CDR3 length: 13 amino acids. CDR3 in DNA: TGTGCCAGCAGCTTCCAGGGGGCCTACGAGCAGTACTTC. It encodes CASSFQGAYEQYF.

This rearrangement joins TRBV27 to TRBJ1-1; 12 positions agree with TRBD1. This CDR3 has 15 residues. V lost 6 bases and J lost 4; bases outside the gene matches: 6. The germline V gene has CDR1 MNHEY and CDR2 SMNVEV (reference sequence). CDR3 sequence (DNA): TGTGCCAGCAGCCCGGCGGGACAGGGGGCCACTGAAGCTTTCTTT. Encoded protein: CASSPAGQGATEAFF.

This rearrangement joins TRBV10-2 to TRBJ1-2; D not certain. V shed 0 bases and J shed 4 bases, with 3 bases lying between them. The CDR3 runs 12 residues. Germline lookup yields CDR1 WSHSY and CDR2 SAAADI. CDR3 residues: CASSESIYGYTF. DNA of the CDR3: TGCGCCAGCAGTGAGTCGATCTATGGCTACACCTTC.

The rearrangement uses TRBV10-3 and TRBJ2-2; 12 bases match TRBD2. The CDR3 length is 16 residues. The V gene's germline CDR1 is ENHRY and CDR2 SYGVKD. V was clipped by 4 bases and J by 3 bases; unmatched bases: 3. The chain's CDR3 is CAISGLAGDHTGELFF. The CDR3 nucleotides read TGTGCCATCAGTGGACTAGCGGGGGACCACACCGGGGAGCTGTTTTTT.

The chain carries TRBV13 and TRBJ1-2; 8 positions agree with TRBD1. The CDR3 consists of 15 residues. The germline gives CDR1 PRHDT, CDR2 FYEKMQ (reference sequence). The ends lost 5 bases at V and 2 bases at J; junction bases unmatched: 7. The CDR3 spells CASSQRQGRNYGYTF. CDR3 nucleotides: TGTGCCAGCAGCCAGCGACAGGGGAGGAACTATGGCTACACCTTC. Based on the CDR3 plus reference TRBV13 and TRBJ1-2, the full variable domain is AAGVIQSPRHLIKEKRETATLKCYPIPRHDTVYWYQQGPGQDPQFLISFYEKMQSDKGSIPDRFSAQQFSDYHSELNMSSLELGDSALYFCASSQRQGRNYGYTFGSGTRLTVV.

In nucleotides, the CDR3 is TGTGCCAGCAGCGTAGGCACAGGTTCTTCCTACGAGCAGTACTTC. Its protein is CASSVGTGSSYEQYF. This sequence joins TRBV9 and TRBJ2-7; possibly TRBD1 for D (5 bases). The CDR3 is 15 residues long. CDR1 and CDR2 from the germline V gene are SGDLS and YYNGEE. The V and J ends lost 0 bases and 1 base respectively, with 11 bases between them.

This chain uses TRBV7-9 with TRBJ2-1; 8 bases line up with TRBD1. Germline CDR1 is SEHNR and CDR2 is FQNEAQ (reference sequence). The trim removed 5 bases at V and 1 base at J, leaving 4 bases unmatched. The CDR3 consists of 15 residues. Here the CDR3 reads CASSPNRGSYNEQFF. In DNA, the CDR3 is TGTGCCAGCAGCCCCAACAGGGGGTCCTACAATGAGCAGTTCTTC.

The chain links TRBV12-5 to TRBJ1-6, with D possibly being TRBD1 (6 bases). CDR3 length: 13 residues. V was cut by 6 bases and J by 8 bases, with 11 bases left in between. Germline CDR1 is LGHNT and CDR2 is FRNRAP. The CDR3 bases are TGTGCTAGTGGGCCGGGGGGCCATTCACCCCTCCACTTT. Amino acids: CASGPGGHSPLHF.

DNA for the CDR3: TGTGCCTGGAGTTGGACAGCTGACACTGAAGCTTTCTTT. Encoded protein: CAWSWTADTEAFF. The gene calls are TRBV30 and TRBJ1-1; D is possibly TRBD1 (6 bases). This CDR3 spans 13 amino acids. V lost 2 bases, J lost 3 bases, and 10 bases lay in between. Germline V gene lookup returns CDR1 GTSNPN and CDR2 SVGIG (reference sequence).

V and J are TRBV25-1 and TRBJ1-2, with a tentative D call TRBD1 (5 bases). Trimming pared 3 bases from V and 8 bases from J, leaving 19 bases between. Germline V gene lookup returns CDR1 MGHDK and CDR2 SYGVNS. The CDR3 sequence is 15 residues long. The CDR3 DNA follows: TGTGCCAGCAGTGACTTCTCAGGGATCGTAAACGGCTACACCTTC. Protein product: CASSDFSGIVNGYTF.

This sequence joins TRBV30 and TRBJ2-2; a weak D match, TRBD1 (5 bases). The CDR3 contains 15 residues. Germline values: CDR1 GTSNPN, CDR2 SVGIG (reference sequence). With 0 bases removed from V and 5 bases from J, the gap between germline ends came to 13 bases. CDR3 loop: CAWSVPGRETGELFF. CDR3 coding DNA: TGTGCCTGGAGTGTACCGGGCAGGGAAACCGGGGAGCTGTTTTTT.

The V gene is TRBV4-3, the J gene TRBJ1-1; the D gene is possibly TRBD1 (5 bases). The germline CDR1 and CDR2 sequences are LGHNA and YSLEER. V was clipped by 0 bases and J by 8 bases, with 19 bases between them. CDR3 size: 16 residues. The CDR3 loop is CASSQDQRWQGREAFF. CDR3 in DNA: TGCGCCAGCAGCCAAGATCAGCGTTGGCAGGGTAGGGAAGCTTTCTTT.

The CDR3 bases are TGTGCCAGCAGCCCTCCGGACAGGGGGAACACTGAAGCTTTCTTT. Its translation: CASSPPDRGNTEAFF. The chain carries TRBV7-8 and TRBJ1-1; 9 bases match TRBD1. CDR1 is SGHVS and CDR2 is FQNEAQ in the germline V gene. The CDR3 consists of 15 residues. V trimming: 5 bases; J trimming: 1 base; junction bases outside the gene matches: 5.

The rearrangement joins TRBV7-8 to TRBJ2-4; 12 nucleotides agree with TRBD1. CDR3 size: 19 residues. Trimming took 5 bases from V and 2 from J; bases not matched to a gene: 13. Germline-derived CDR1 and CDR2 are SGHVS and FQNEAQ. Here the CDR3 reads CASSVPGTGGAEPKNIQYF. The CDR3 DNA follows: TGTGCCAGCAGCGTACCCGGGACAGGGGGCGCAGAGCCCAAAAACATTCAGTACTTC.

The chain couples TRBV7-9 to TRBJ1-5; TRBD1 might be the D (5 bases). V shed 5 bases and J shed 3 bases, with 14 bases lying between them. The CDR3 runs to 15 residues. Germline V gives CDR1 SEHNR, CDR2 FQNEAQ (reference sequence). The CDR3, as DNA: TGTGCCAGCAGCCAAGAGCCAGGGATCAATCAGCCCCAGCATTTT. Its translation: CASSQEPGINQPQHF.

This clone was counted only a few times. The chain links TRBV5-4 to TRBJ2-5; D is ambiguous. From germline, CDR1 is SGHNT and CDR2 YYREEE (reference sequence). V lost 3 bases to trimming and J lost 5 bases, with 11 bases between them. The length of the CDR3 is 13 residues. The DNA of the CDR3 is TGTGCCAGCAGCTCTACGGTGGGGGAGACCCAGTACTTC. Translation: CASSSTVGETQYF.

This clone was observed a few times. This chain uses TRBV29-1 with TRBJ2-7; no clear D. The V gene's germline CDR1 is SQVTM and CDR2 ANQGSEA. This CDR3 is 12 amino acids long. The V and J ends lost 5 bases and 0 bases respectively, with 8 bases between them. The CDR3 nucleotides are TGCAGCGTTTCAGTAACCTCCTACGAGCAGTACTTC. Amino acids: CSVSVTSYEQYF.